These 9 T cell receptor beta chains originate from one sample sequenced in a study of cytomegalovirus exposure and HLA in healthy donors. The PCR made use of 60 Vbeta and 13 Jbeta primers. TCRdb's copy holds only in-frame clones and misses some; the assay was immunoSEQ multiplex PCR. The data contain some 110,000 clones, over 60% of them singletons. The sequenced material came from PBMCs. These receptors came from a woman between 45 and 65 years old in good health and CMV-seropositive.

Notes on this clone: At the DNA level, this CDR3 is encoded by other sequences in the same sample as well. CDR3 sequence (DNA): TGTGCCAGTTCGGAGGGGGGGATGGGGGCTGAAGCTTTCTTT. It yields the protein CASSEGGMGAEAFF. The V call is TRBV19, the J call TRBJ1-1; D possibly corresponds to TRBD1 (6 bases). The ends were cut back, 8 bases at V and 6 bases at J, with 19 bases in the middle. The CDR3 is made up of 14 amino acids. Germline loops: CDR1 LNHDA, CDR2 SQIVND (reference sequence).

The V and J genes are TRBV29-1 and TRBJ2-3; the match to TRBD1 covers 8 bases. The CDR3 runs 14 residues. V shed 8 bases, J shed 2 bases, and the junction held 9 bases outside the gene matches. Germline assignment: CDR1 SQVTM and CDR2 ANQGSEA. In nucleotides, the CDR3 is TGCAGCCTGGGGACAGGTCCGAACACAGATACGCAGTATTTT. It translates to CSLGTGPNTDTQYF.

The V gene is TRBV10-3, the J gene TRBJ2-1, with D possibly being TRBD1 (6 bases). Trimming pared 10 bases from V and 2 bases from J, leaving 24 bases between. CDR3 length equals 17 residues. Germline CDR1 reads ENHRY; CDR2 reads SYGVKD. The CDR3 loop reads CATRDLQGASAYNEQFF. CDR3 coding DNA: TGTGCCACCCGGGATTTACAGGGAGCGTCGGCCTACAATGAGCAGTTCTTC.

The chain joins TRBV6-6 to TRBJ2-2; D remains unclear. The CDR3 consists of 13 residues. V lost 5 bases, J lost 3 bases, and 7 bases lay in between. Germline-derived CDR1 and CDR2 are MNHNY and SVGAGI (reference sequence). CDR3 residues: CASSRRDTGELFF. CDR3 nucleotide sequence: TGTGCCAGCAGTCGCCGGGACACCGGGGAGCTGTTTTTT.

The table lists this clone with a count of one. The V call is TRBV11-2, the J call TRBJ1-2, with a possible D match to TRBD1 (5 bases). Trimming took 4 bases from V and 7 from J, leaving 22 bases between them. The CDR3 consists of 16 residues. CDR1 and CDR2 (germline): SGHAT, FQNNGV. This chain's CDR3 is CASSSHPSGLSGGYTF. In DNA, the CDR3 is TGTGCCAGCAGCTCACACCCCTCAGGGTTGAGTGGTGGCTACACCTTC.

Ten or more counts support this clone. This chain connects TRBV6-1 to TRBJ1-5; TRBD1 aligns across 12 bases. V was clipped by 8 bases and J by 5 bases; unmatched bases: 1. Germline values: CDR1 MNHNS, CDR2 SASEGT. The CDR3 has 13 residues. The CDR3: CASGDRGHQPQHF. The CDR3 coding sequence is TGTGCCAGCGGGGACAGGGGGCATCAGCCCCAGCATTTT.

This sequence joins TRBV7-6 and TRBJ2-1, with TRBD2 matching 11 bases. This CDR3 is built from 15 residues. Per the germline V gene, CDR1 is SGHVS and CDR2 is FNYEAQ. V lost 3 bases, J lost 6 bases, and 4 bases stayed unmatched. DNA for the CDR3: TGTGCCAGCAGCTTCCGAACTAGCGGGAGCAATGAGCAGTTCTTC. This codes for CASSFRTSGSNEQFF.

This rearrangement joins TRBV6-1 to TRBJ2-1; tentatively, D is TRBD1 (5 bases). Trimming removed 3 bases at V and 5 bases at J, with 8 bases between. Germline CDR1 and CDR2: MNHNS and SASEGT. The CDR3 totals 13 residues. Here the CDR3 DNA reads TGTGCCAGCAGTGAGGAAGGGGACAATGAGCAGTTCTTC. Its translation: CASSEEGDNEQFF.

The J gene is TRBJ1-4, the V gene TRBV5-4; D possibly corresponds to TRBD1 (6 bases). Germline V gives CDR1 SGHNT, CDR2 YYREEE (reference sequence). V was cut by 0 bases and J by 5 bases, with 14 bases left in between. CDR3 size: 16 residues. CDR3: CASSLGSGTRNEKLFF. DNA of the CDR3: TGTGCCAGCAGCTTGGGGAGTGGGACAAGGAATGAAAAACTGTTTTTT. The full variable domain, rest sourced from reference TRBV5-4 and TRBJ1-4, is ETGVTQSPTHLIKTRGQQVTLRCSSQSGHNTVSWYQQALGQGPQFIFQYYREEENGRGNFPPRFSGLQFPNYSSELNVNALELDDSALYLCASSLGSGTRNEKLFFGSGTQLSVL.